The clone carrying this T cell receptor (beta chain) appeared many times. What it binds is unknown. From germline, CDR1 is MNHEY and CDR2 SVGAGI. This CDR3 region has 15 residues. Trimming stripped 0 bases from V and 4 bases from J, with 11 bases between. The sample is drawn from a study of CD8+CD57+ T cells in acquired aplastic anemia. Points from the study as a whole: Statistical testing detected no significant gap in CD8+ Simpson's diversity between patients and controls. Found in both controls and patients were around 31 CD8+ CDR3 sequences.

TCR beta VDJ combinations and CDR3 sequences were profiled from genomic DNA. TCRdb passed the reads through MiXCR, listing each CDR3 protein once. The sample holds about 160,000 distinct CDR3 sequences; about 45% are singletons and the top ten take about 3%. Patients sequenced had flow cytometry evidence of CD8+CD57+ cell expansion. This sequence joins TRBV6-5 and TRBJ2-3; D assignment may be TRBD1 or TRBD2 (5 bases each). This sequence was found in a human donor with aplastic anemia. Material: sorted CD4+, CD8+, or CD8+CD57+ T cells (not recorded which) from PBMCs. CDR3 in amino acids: CASSYSGEPPDTQYF. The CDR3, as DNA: TGTGCCAGCAGTTACTCAGGGGAGCCCCCAGATACGCAGTATTTT.